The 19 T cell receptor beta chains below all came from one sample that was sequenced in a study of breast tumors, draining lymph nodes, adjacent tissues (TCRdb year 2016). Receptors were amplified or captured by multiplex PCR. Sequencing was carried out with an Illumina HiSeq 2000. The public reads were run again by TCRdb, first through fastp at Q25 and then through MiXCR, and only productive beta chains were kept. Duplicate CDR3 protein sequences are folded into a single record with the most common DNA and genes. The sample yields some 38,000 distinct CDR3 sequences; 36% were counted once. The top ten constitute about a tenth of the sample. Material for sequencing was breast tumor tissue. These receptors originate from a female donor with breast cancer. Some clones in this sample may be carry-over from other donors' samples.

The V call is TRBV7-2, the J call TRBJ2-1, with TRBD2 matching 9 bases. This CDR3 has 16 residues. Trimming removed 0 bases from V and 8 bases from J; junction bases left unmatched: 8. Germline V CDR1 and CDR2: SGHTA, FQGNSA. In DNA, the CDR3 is TGTGCCAGCAGCTTAGCGCTGGCGGGAGGGCAGGATGAGCAGTTCTTC. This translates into CASSLALAGGQDEQFF.

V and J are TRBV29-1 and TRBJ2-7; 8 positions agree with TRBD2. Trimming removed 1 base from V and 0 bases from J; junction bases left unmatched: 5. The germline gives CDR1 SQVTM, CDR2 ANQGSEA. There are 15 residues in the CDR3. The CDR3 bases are TGCAGCGTTGAAGGGGGGCGGGAGGACTCCTACGAGCAGTACTTC. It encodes CSVEGGREDSYEQYF.

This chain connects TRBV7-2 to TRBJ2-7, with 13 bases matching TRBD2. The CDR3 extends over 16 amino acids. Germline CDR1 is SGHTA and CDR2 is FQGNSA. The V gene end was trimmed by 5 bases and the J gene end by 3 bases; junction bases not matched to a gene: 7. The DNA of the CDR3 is TGTGCCAGCAGCCCAAGGACTAGCGGGAGTTTCTACGAGCAGTACTTC. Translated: CASSPRTSGSFYEQYF.

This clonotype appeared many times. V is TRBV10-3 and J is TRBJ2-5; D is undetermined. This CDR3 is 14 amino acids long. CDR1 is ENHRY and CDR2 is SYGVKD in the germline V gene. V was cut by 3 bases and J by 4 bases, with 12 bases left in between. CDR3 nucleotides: TGTGCCATCAGTGAAAGTCTGGTGGCAGAGACCCAGTACTTC. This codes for CAISESLVAETQYF.

In DNA form, the CDR3 reads TGTGCCAGCAGCAAGGGGGTTCTAGCGGGATCTTCGAACACCGGGGAGCTGTTTTTT. Its protein product is CASSKGVLAGSSNTGELFF. The rearrangement uses TRBV5-4 and TRBJ2-2, with 9 bases lining up with TRBD2. The CDR3 is 19 residues long. After removal of 4 bases from V and 0 bases from J, the junction contained 13 bases not matched to a gene. Germline V gene data show CDR1 as SGHNT and CDR2 as YYREEE (reference sequence). Variable domain in full (rest from reference TRBV5-4 and TRBJ2-2): ETGVTQSPTHLIKTRGQQVTLRCSSQSGHNTVSWYQQALGQGPQFIFQYYREEENGRGNFPPRFSGLQFPNYSSELNVNALELDDSALYLCASSKGVLAGSSNTGELFFGEGSRLTVL.

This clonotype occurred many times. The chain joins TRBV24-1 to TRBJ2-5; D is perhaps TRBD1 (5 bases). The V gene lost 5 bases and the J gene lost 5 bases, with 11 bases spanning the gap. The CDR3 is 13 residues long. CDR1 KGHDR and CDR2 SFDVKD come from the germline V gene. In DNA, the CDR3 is TGTGCCACCAGTGCAGGGTTCTTGGAGACCCAGTACTTC. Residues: CATSAGFLETQYF.

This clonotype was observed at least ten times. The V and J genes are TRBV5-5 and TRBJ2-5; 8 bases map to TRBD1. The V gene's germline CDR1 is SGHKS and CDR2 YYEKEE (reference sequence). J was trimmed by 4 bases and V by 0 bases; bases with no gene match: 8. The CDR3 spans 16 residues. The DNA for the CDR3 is TGTGCCAGCAGCTTGGTAGCCAGGGGGCGCTTAGAGACCCAGTACTTC. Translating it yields CASSLVARGRLETQYF.

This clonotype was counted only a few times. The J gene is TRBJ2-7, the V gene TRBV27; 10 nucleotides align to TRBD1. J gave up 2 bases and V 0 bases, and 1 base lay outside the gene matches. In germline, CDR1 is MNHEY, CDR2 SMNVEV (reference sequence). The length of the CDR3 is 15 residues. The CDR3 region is CASSLSGTGAYEQYF. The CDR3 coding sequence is TGTGCCAGCAGTTTATCCGGGACAGGGGCCTACGAGCAGTACTTC.

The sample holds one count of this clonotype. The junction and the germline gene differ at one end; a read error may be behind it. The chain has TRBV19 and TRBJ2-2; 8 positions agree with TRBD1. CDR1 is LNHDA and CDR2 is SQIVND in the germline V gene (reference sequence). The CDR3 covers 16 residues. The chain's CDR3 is CASSIRQGASGRELFF. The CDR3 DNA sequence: TGTGCTAGTAGTATTCGTCAGGGGGCGTCCGGGAGGGAGCTGTTTTTT.

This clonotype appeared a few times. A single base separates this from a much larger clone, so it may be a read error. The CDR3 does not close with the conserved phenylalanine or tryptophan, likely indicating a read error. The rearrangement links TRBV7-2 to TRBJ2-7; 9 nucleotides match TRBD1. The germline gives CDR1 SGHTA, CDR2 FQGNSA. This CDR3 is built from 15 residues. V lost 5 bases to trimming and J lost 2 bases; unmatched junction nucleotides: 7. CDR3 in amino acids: CASSSRRQGAYEQYS. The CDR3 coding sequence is TGTGCCAGCAGCAGCCGTCGACAGGGGGCCTACGAGCAGTACTCC.

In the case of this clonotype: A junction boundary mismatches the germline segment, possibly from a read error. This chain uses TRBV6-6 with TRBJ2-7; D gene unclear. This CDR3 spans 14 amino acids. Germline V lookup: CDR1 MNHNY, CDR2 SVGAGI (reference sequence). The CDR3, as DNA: TGTGCCAGCAGTATAAGCAGAAGACCCTACGAGCAGCACTTC. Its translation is CASSISRRPYEQHF.

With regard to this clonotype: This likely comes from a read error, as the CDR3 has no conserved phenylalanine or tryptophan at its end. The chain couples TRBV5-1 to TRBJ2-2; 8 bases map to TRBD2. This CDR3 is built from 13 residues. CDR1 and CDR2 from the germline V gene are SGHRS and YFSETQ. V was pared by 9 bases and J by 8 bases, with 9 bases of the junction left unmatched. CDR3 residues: CATTTGGPGELFS. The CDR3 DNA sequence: TGCGCCACCACTACGGGAGGGCCGGGGGAGCTGTTTTCT.

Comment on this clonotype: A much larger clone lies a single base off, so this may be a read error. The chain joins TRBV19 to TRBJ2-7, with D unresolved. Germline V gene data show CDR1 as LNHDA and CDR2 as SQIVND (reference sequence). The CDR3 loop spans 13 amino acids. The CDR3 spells CASSVTDFYERYF. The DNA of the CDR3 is TGTGCCAGTAGTGTGACCGATTTCTACGAGCGGTACTTC.

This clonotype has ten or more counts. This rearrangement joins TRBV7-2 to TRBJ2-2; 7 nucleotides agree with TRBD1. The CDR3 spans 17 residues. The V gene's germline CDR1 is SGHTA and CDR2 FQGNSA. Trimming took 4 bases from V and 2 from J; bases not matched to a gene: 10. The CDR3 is CASSSSNRGGNTGELFF. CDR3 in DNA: TGTGCCAGCAGCTCGTCGAACAGGGGTGGCAACACCGGGGAGCTGTTTTTT.

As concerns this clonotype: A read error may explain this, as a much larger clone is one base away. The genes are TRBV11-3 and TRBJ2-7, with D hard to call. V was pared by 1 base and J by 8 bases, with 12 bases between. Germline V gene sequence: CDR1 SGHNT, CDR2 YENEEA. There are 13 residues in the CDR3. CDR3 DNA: TGTGCCAGCAGCTTAGTTGGGGTTGGAAAGCAGTACTTC. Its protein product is CASSLVGVGKQYF.

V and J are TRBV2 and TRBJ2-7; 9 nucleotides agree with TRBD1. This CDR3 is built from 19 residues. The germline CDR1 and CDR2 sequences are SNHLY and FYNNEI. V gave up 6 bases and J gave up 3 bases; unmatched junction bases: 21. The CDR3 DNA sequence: TGTGCCAGCAGAGCACAGGGGGCGCGCGGGGTCCGAGTGTACTACGAGCAGTACTTC. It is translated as CASRAQGARGVRVYYEQYF. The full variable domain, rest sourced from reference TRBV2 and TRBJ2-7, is EPEVTQTPSHQVTQMGQEVILRCVPISNHLYFYWYRQILGQKVEFLVSFYNNEISEKSEIFDDQFSVERPDGSNFTLKIRSTKLEDSAMYFCASRAQGARGVRVYYEQYFGPGTRLTVT.

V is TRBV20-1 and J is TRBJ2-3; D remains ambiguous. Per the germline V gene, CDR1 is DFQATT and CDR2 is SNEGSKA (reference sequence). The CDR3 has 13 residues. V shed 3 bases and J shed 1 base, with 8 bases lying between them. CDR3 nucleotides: TGCAGTGCTAGGGCCGAACGCACAGATACGCAGTATTTT. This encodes CSARAERTDTQYF.

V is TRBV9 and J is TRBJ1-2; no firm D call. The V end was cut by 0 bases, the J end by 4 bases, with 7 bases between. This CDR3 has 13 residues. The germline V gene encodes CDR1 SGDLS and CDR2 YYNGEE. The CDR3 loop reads CASSVGQSYGYTF. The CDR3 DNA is TGTGCCAGCAGCGTAGGGCAGTCCTATGGCTACACCTTC.

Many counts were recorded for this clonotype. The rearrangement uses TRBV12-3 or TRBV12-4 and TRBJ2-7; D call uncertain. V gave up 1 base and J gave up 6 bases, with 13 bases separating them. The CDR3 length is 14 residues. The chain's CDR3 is CASSLEARSGEQYF. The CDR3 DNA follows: TGTGCCAGCAGTTTAGAGGCCAGGTCCGGCGAGCAGTACTTC.